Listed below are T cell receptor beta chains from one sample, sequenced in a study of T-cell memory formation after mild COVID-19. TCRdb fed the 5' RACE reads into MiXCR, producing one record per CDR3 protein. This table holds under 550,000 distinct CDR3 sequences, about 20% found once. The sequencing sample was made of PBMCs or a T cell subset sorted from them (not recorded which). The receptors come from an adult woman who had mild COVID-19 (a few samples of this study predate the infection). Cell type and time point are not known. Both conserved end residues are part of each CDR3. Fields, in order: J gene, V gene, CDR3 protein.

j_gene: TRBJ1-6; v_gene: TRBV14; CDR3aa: CASSQGQGHNSPLHF
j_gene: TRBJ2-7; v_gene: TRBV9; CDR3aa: CASSVAGGRDYEQYF
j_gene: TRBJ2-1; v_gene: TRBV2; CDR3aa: CAMDGTDHFSYNEQFF
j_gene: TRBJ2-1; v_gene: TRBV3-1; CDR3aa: CASSQGAFGEQFF
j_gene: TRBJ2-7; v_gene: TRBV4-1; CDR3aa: CASSQGSPGTGVSYEQYF
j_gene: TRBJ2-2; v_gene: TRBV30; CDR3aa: CAWRITGLNTGELFF
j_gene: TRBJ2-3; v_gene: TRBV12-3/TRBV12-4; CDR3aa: CASSPGLARSTDTQYF
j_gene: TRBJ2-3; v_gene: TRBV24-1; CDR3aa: CATSDSRGPGTDTQYF
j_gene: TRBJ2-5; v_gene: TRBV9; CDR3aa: CASSVAGGSSQETQYF
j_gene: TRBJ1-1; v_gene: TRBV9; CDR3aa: CASSPRQGLTEAFF
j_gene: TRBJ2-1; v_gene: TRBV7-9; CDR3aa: CASSLFQGSVNEQFF
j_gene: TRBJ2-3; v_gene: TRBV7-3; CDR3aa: CASKPFAGGGGADTQYF
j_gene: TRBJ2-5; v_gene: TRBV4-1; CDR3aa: CASSKLPPGQYQETQYF
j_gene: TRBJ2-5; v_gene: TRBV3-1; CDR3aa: CASSQDWPGGRETQYF
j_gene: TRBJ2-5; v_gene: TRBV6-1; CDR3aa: CASSAFWRSQETQYF
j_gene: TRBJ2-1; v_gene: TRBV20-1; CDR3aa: CSASGVPLNEQFF
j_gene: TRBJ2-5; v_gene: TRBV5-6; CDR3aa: CASSLRNQETQYF
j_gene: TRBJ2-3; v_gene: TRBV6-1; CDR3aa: CASSAGLAGVSQYF
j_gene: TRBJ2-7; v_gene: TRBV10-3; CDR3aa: CAISESGTDTYEQYF
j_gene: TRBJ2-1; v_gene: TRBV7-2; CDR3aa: CASSLDSAEYNEQFF
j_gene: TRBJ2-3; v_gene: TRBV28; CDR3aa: CASSPPASGGTDTQYF
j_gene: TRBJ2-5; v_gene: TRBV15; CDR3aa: CATSTLTGFKETQYF
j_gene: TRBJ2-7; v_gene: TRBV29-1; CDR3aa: CSVDLGDHYEQYF
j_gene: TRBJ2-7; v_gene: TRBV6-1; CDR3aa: CASRSTGLVLEQYF
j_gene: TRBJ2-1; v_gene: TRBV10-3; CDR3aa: CAISEPGQGYNEQFF
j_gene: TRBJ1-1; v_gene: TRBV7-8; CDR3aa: CASSRGGVGEAFF
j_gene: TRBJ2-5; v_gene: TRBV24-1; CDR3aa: CATSDLGTSEVETQYF